This T cell receptor (beta chain) comes out of a study of T cell repertoires in cytomegalovirus infection (dated by TCRdb to the late 2010s). For context, the study as a whole: The HLA type of each donor mattered for the analysis, because public TCR beta signatures pointed to carriage of CMV infection along with the matching HLA type. What the study reported, not specific to this receptor: In the ex vivo response, HLA-C-restricted CMV-specific TCR beta clonotypes were dominant, and in two of eight donors the single most frequent clonotype came from this HLA-C-restricted group. In both this cohort and an independent cohort of 350 or so donors, the cumulative frequency of public TCR beta family members distinguished carriers of CMV infection plus the relevant HLA type.

Instrument used: Illumina HiSeq 1500. The public reads were reprocessed in TCRdb via fastp at Q25 and MiXCR, keeping in-frame beta chains. Every distinct CDR3 protein forms one entry, paired with its most common genes and DNA. The sample table shows about 260,000 distinct CDR3 sequences, and about 13% are seen once. Together, the top ten hold around 9% of the sample. This clonotype has at least ten counts. This receptor's antigen is unknown. The input lacks base qualities; no much larger clone sits a single base away. Material for sequencing was PBMCs. The receptor was isolated from a human donor in good health (CMV status not recorded). Some clones in this sample may be carry-over from other donors' samples.

The CDR3 amino acid sequence is: CASSLNLRDKDLYEQYF. The nucleotide sequence is given as TGTGCCAGCAGCTTAAATTTGAGGGACAAAGACTTATACGAGCAGTACTTC. The chain couples TRBV7-8 to TRBJ2-7; a tentative D match to TRBD1 spans 6 bases. Taken from cysteine to phenylalanine, the CDR3 has 17 residues. Just the 51-base CDR3 DNA is kept, in frame starting at base 1. Taken from the germline V gene, the CDR1 and CDR2 loops are SGHVS and FQNEAQ. V gives up 2 bases and J gives up 4 bases, and the segment between their germline ends measures 21 bases.